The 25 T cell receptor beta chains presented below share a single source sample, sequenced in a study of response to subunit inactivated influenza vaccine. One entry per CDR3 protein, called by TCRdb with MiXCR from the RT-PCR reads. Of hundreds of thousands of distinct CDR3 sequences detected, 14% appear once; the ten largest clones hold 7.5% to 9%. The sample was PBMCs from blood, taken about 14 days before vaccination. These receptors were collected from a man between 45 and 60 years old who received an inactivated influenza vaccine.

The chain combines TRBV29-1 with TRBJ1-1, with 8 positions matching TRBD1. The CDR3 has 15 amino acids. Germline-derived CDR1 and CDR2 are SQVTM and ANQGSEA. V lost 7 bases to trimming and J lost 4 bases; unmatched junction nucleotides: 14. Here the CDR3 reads CSAYASRGPGTEAFF. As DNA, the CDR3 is TGCAGCGCCTACGCAAGCAGGGGGCCGGGCACTGAAGCTTTCTTT.

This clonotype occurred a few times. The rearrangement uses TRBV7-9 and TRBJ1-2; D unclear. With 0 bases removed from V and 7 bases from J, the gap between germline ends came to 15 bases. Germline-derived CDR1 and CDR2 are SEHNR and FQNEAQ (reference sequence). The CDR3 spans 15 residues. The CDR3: CASSLASALAGGYTF. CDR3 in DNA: TGTGCCAGCAGCTTAGCGTCTGCCCTAGCCGGTGGCTACACCTTC.

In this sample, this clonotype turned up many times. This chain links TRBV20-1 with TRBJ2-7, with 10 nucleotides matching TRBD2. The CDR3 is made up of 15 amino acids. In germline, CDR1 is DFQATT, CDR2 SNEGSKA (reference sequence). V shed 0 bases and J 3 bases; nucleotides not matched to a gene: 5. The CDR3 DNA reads TGCAGTGCTAGAGATTCCGGGACTAGCGACTACGAGCAGTACTTC. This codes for CSARDSGTSDYEQYF.

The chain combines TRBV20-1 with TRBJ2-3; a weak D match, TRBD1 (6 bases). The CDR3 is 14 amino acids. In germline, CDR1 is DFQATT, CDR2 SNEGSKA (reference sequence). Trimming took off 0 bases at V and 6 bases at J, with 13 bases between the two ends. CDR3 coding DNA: TGCAGTGCTAGAGACAACAGGGTACCGGATACGCAGTATTTT. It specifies CSARDNRVPDTQYF.

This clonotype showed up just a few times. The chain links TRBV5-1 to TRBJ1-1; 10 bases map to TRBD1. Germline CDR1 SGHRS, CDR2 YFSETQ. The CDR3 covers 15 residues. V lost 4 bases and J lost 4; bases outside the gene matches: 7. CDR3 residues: CASSTGQGVRTEAFF. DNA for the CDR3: TGCGCCAGCAGCACCGGACAGGGGGTGCGCACTGAAGCTTTCTTT.

The CDR3 loop reads CASSATSGSNQETQYF. The DNA for the CDR3 is TGTGCCAGCAGCGCAACTAGCGGGAGTAATCAAGAGACCCAGTACTTC. This chain links TRBV9 with TRBJ2-5, with 11 nucleotides matching TRBD2. J gave up 2 bases and V 3 bases, and 6 bases lay outside the gene matches. Germline assignment: CDR1 SGDLS and CDR2 YYNGEE. CDR3 size: 16 residues.

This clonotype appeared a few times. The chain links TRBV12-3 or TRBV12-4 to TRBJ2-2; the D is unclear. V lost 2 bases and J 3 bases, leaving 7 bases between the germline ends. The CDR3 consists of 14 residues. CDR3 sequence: CASSLLTDTGELFF. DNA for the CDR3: TGTGCCAGCAGTTTACTTACCGACACCGGGGAGCTGTTTTTT.

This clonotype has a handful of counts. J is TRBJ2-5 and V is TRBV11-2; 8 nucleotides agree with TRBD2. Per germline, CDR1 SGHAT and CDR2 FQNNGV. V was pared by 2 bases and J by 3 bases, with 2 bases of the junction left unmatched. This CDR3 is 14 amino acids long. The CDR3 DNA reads TGTGCCAGCAGCTTACACGGGGGGGAAGAGACCCAGTACTTC. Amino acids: CASSLHGGEETQYF.

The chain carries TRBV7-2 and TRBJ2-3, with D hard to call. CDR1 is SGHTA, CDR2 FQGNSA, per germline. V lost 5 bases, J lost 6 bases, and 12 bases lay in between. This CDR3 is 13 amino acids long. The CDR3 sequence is CASSIQLGDTQYF. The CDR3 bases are TGTGCCAGCAGCATACAATTGGGGGATACGCAGTATTTT.

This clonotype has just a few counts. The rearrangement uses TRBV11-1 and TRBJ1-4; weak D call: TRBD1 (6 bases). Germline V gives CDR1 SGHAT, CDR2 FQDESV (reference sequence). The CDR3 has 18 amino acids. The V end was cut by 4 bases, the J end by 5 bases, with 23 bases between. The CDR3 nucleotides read TGTGCCAGCAGCTCCGGAACTAACAGGGCCTACAGCAATGAAAAACTGTTTTTT. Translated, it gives CASSSGTNRAYSNEKLFF.

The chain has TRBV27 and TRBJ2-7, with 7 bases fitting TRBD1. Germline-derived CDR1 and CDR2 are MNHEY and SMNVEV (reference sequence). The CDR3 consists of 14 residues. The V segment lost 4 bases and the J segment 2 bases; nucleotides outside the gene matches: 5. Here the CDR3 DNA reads TGTGCCAGCAGTTCCCCAGGGGGAGCCTACGAGCAGTACTTC. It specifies CASSSPGGAYEQYF.

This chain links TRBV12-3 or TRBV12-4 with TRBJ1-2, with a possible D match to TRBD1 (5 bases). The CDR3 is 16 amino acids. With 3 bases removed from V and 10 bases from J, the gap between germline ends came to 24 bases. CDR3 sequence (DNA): TGTGCCAGCAGTTTTCGACAGACGAATAGATGGAGAGACTACACCTTC. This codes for CASSFRQTNRWRDYTF.

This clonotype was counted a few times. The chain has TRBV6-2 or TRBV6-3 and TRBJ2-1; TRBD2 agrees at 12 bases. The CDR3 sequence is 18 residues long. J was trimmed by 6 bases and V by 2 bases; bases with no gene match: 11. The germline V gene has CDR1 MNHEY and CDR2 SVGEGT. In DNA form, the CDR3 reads TGTGCCAGCAGTTACATCCCCCTAGCGGGAGGGCCGGGCAATGAGCAGTTCTTC. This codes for CASSYIPLAGGPGNEQFF.

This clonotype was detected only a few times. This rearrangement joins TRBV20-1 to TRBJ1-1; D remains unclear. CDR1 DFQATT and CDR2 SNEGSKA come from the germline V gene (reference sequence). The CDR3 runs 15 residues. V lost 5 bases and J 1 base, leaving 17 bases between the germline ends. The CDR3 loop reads CSAPRSGLENTEAFF. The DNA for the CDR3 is TGCAGTGCTCCCCGGTCCGGGCTGGAGAACACTGAAGCTTTCTTT.

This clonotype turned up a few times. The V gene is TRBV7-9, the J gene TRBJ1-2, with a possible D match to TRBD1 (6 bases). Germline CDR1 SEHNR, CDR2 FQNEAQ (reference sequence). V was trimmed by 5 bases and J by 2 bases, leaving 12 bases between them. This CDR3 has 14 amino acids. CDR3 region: CASSKDRSNYGYTF. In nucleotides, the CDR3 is TGTGCCAGCAGCAAAGACAGGTCCAACTATGGCTACACCTTC.

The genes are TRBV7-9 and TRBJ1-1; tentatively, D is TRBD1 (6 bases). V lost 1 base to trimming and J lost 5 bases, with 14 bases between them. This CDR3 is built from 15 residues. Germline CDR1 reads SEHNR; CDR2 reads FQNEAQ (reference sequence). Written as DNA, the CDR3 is TGTGCCAGCAGCTTAGTCCCAGGGGCTAGAACTGAAGCTTTCTTT. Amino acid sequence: CASSLVPGARTEAFF.

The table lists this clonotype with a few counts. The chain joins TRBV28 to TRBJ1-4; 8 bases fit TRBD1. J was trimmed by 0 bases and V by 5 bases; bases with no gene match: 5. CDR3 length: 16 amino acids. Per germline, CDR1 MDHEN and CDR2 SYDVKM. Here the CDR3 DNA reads TGTGCCAGCAGTCTGGGACAGGCGTCAACTAATGAAAAACTGTTTTTT. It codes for CASSLGQASTNEKLFF.

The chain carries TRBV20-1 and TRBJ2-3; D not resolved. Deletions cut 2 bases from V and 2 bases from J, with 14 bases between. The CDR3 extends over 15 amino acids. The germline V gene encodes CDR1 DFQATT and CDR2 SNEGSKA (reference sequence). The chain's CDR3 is CSARRVQGNTDTQYF. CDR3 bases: TGCAGTGCTAGACGGGTTCAAGGGAACACAGATACGCAGTATTTT.

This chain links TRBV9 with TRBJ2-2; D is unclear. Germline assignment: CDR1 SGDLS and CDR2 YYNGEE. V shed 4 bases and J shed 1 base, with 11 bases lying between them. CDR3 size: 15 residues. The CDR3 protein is CASSIAWGNTGELFF. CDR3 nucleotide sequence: TGTGCCAGCAGCATAGCCTGGGGGAACACCGGGGAGCTGTTTTTT.

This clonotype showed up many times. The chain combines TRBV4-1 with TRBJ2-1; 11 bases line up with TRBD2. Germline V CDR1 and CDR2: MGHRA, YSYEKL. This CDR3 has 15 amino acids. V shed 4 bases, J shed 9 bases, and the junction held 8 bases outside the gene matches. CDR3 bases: TGCGCCAGCAGCCGTCAAGTAGCGGGAGGGCTTGAGCAGTTCTTC. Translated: CASSRQVAGGLEQFF.

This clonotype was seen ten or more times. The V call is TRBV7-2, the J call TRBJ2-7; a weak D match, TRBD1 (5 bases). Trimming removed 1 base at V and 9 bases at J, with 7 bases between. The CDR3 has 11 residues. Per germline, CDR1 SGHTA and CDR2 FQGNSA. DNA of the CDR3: TGTGCCAGCAGCTTAGTAACAGGGCAGTACTTC. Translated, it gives CASSLVTGQYF. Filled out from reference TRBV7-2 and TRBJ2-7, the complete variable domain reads GAGVSQSPSNKVTEKGKDVELRCDPISGHTALYWYRQSLGQGLEFLIYFQGNSAPDKSGLPSDRFSAERTGGSVSTLTIQRTQQEDSAVYLCASSLVTGQYFGPGTRLTVT.

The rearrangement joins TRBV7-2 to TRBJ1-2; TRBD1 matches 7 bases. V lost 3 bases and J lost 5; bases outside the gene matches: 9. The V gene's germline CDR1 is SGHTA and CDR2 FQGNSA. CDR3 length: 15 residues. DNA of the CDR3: TGTGCCAGCAGCTTGGACACTAGGACAGGATATGGCTACACCTTC. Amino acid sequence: CASSLDTRTGYGYTF.

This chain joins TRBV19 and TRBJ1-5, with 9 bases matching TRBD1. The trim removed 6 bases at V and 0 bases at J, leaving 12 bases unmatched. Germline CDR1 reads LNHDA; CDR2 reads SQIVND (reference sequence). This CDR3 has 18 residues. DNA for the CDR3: TGTGCCAGTAGCCTCCGGGACAGGGAGAGTAATAGCAATCAGCCCCAGCATTTT. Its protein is CASSLRDRESNSNQPQHF.

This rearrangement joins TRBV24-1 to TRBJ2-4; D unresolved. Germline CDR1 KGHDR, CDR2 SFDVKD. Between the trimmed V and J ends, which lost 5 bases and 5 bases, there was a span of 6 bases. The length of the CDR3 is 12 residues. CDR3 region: CATSGTENIQYF. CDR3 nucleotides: TGTGCCACCAGTGGAACGGAAAACATTCAGTACTTC.

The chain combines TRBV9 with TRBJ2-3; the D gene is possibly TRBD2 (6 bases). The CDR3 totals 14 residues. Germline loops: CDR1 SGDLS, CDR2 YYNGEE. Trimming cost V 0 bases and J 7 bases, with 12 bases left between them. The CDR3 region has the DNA TGTGCCAGCAGCGTAGAGAGTAGCGGATATACGCAGTATTTT. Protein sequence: CASSVESSGYTQYF.